The sample holds many counts of the clone carrying this T cell receptor (beta chain). Its antigen is not known. This entry belongs to a study of Graves' ophthalmopathy and Graves' hyperthyroidism. General study findings and limits: In separating ophthalmopathy from stable hyperthyroidism, a 13-signature model achieved nearly 90% sensitivity and approximately 81% specificity.

Active ophthalmopathy (CAS at least 3, NOSPECS at least 4), lasting under 3 months. PBMCs were isolated from an approximately 10 ml sample of fresh peripheral blood. RNA transcripts were the template, and TCR beta CDR3 regions were amplified from them. A first-round RT-PCR used HTBI primers, followed by a second-round multiplex PCR. TCRdb processed the multiplex PCR reads anew with MiXCR; each CDR3 protein has one entry. The sample includes about 500,000 distinct CDR3 sequences, roughly 14% of them seen just once. The CDR3 loop spans 12 amino acids. Germline V lookup: CDR1 ENHRY, CDR2 SYGVKD. V lost 6 bases to trimming and J lost 7 bases, with 12 bases between them.

The sample consisted of blood. The sequence was collected from a woman aged 25 to 39 with Graves' ophthalmopathy. J is TRBJ1-1 and V is TRBV10-3, with D perhaps matching TRBD1 (6 bases). CDR3 sequence: CAIRPRDNEAFF. The CDR3 DNA is TGTGCCATCAGGCCCCGGGACAATGAAGCTTTCTTT.